This T cell receptor beta chain was captured by sequencing in a study of T-cell reconstitution after alpha-beta-depleted transplantation in children. Unique molecular identifiers featured in how the TCRbeta library was prepared. TCRdb reprocessed the PCR reads via MiXCR and lists one record per CDR3 protein. The sample gives about 640,000 distinct CDR3 sequences, roughly 17% of which show up once; approximately 1% is in the top ten. The CDR3 sequence is 20 residues long. The V end lost 1 base, the J end lost 0 bases, and 22 bases lay between the germline ends. Sample: PBMCs from the stem cell graft donor, taken from the stem cell graft. The sequence came from a human donor who donated a stem cell graft to a child with acute myeloid leukemia. The J gene is TRBJ2-4, the V gene TRBV12-3 or TRBV12-4, with D possibly being TRBD1 or TRBD2 (5 bases each). The CDR3 nucleotides read TGTGCCAGCAGTTTAGAGGTCCTGACGAGGGGACCAGTAGCCAAAAACATTCAGTACTTC. Amino acid sequence: CASSLEVLTRGPVAKNIQYF.